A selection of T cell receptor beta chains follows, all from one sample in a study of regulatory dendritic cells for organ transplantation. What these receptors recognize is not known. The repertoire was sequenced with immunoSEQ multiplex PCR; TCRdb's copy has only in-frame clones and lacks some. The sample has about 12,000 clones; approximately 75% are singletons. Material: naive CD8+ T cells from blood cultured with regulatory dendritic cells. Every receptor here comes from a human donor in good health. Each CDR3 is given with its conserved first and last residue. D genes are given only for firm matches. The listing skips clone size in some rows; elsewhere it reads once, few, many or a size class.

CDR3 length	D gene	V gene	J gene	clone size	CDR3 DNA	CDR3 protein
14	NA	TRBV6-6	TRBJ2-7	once	TGTGCCAGCAGTTATAACGACAACGGTTACGAGCAGTACTTC	CASSYNDNGYEQYF
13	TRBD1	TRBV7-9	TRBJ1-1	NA	TGTGCCAGCACCGAAGACAGGGACACTGAAGCTTTCTTT	CASTEDRDTEAFF
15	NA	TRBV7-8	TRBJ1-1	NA	TGTGCCAGCAGCCAACAACAGACAGGGAACACTGAAGCTTTCTTT	CASSQQQTGNTEAFF
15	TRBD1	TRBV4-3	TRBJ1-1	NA	TGCGCCAGCAGCCAAATCGGCAGGGGGCCGGGAGAAGCTTTCTTT	CASSQIGRGPGEAFF
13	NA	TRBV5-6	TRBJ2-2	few	TGTGCCAGCAGCTTTGTCAGCACCGGGGAGCTGTTTTTT	CASSFVSTGELFF
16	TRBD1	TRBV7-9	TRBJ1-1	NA	TGTGCCAGCAGCTCCCGGTTGGGACAGGGGGACACTGAAGCTTTCTTT	CASSSRLGQGDTEAFF
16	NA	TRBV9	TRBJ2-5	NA	TGTGCCAGCAGCGGTGACACAGGAGCCCTACAAGAGACCCAGTACTTC	CASSGDTGALQETQYF
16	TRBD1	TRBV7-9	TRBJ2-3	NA	TGTGCCAGCAGCGGATGGGACAGGGGGCGAGAAGATACGCAGTATTTT	CASSGWDRGREDTQYF
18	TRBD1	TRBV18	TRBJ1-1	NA	TGTGCCAGCTCACCACCGAGGACAGGGGGCAGCGGTAGGACTGAAGCTTTCTTT	CASSPPRTGGSGRTEAFF
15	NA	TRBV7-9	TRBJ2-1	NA	TGTGCCAGCAGCTTAGGAAAGAGCTCCTACAATGAGCAGTTCTTC	CASSLGKSSYNEQFF
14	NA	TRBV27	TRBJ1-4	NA	TGTGCCAGCGGCAACGGGGTCTTAACTGAAAAACTGTTTTTT	CASGNGVLTEKLFF
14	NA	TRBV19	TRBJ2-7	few	TGTGCCAGTAGTGCCTCCAGGCTCTCCTACGAGCAGTACTTC	CASSASRLSYEQYF
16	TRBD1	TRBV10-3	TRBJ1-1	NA	TGTGCCATCAGTGAGCCGTCGACAGGGCTGAACACTGAAGCTTTCTTT	CAISEPSTGLNTEAFF
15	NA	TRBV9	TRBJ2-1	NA	TGTGCCAGCAGCGACAGCAAGAGCTCCTACAATGAGCAGTTCTTC	CASSDSKSSYNEQFF
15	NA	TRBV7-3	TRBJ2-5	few	TGTGCCAGCAGCTTAACAGGGGGGGGAGGAGAGACCCAGTACTTC	CASSLTGGGGETQYF
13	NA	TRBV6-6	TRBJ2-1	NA	TGTGCCAGCAGTTCCAGGACTGTGAATGAGCAGTTCTTC	CASSSRTVNEQFF
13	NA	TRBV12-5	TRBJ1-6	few	TGTGCTAGTGGTTTTACAGGAGATTCACCCCTCCACTTT	CASGFTGDSPLHF
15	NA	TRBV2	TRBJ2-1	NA	TGTGCCAGCAGCGGGGCGGGGAGCTCCTACAATGAGCAGTTCTTC	CASSGAGSSYNEQFF
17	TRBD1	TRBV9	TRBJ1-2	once	TGTGCCAGCAGCGCCTACCAATACCCGGACAGGGGAGATGGCTACACCTTC	CASSAYQYPDRGDGYTF
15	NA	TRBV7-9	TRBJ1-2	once	TGTGCCAGCAGCTTAGGTGTACAGAATACCTATGGCTACACCTTC	CASSLGVQNTYGYTF
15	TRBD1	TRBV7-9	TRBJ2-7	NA	TGTGCCAGCAGCTCAATCCGGGACAGGGACTACGAGCAGTACTTC	CASSSIRDRDYEQYF
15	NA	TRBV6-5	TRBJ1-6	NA	TGTGCCAGCAGTTACTCCCAGGGGACTAATTCACCCCTCCACTTT	CASSYSQGTNSPLHF
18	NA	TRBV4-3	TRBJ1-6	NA	TGCGCCAGCAGCCAAGATATGACTGGTAGTAGGTATAATTCACCCCTCCACTTT	CASSQDMTGSRYNSPLHF
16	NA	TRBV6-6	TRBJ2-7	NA	TGTGCCAGCAGTCCGGGAACACAGGGCCGGTTCGCCGAGCAGTACTTC	CASSPGTQGRFAEQYF
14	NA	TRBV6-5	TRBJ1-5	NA	TGTGCCAGCAGTTCCTGGGGAGGGAACCAGCCCCAGCATTTT	CASSSWGGNQPQHF